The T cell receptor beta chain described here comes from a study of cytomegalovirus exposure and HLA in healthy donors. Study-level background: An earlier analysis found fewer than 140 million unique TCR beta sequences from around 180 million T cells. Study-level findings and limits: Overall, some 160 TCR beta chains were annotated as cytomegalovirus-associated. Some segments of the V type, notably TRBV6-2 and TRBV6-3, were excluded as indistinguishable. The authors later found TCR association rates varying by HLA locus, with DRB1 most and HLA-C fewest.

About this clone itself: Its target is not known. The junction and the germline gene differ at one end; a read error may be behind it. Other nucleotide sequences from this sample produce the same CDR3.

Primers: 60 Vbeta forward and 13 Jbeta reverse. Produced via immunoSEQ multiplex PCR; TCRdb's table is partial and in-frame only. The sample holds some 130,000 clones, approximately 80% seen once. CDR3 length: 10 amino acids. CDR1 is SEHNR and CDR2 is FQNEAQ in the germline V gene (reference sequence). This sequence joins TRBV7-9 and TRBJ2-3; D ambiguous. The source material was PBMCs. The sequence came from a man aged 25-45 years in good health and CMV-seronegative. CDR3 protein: CASSQLLQYF. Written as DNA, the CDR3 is TGCGCCAGCAGCCAACTTCTGCAGTATTTT.